The 10 T cell receptor beta chains given below trace back to one sample, sequenced in a study of blood T cells in healthy people across ages. With a J-beta primer mix and a sample-barcoded 5' primer, a second PCR ran about 6 to 11 cycles. TCRdb called the 5' RACE reads again in MiXCR, with one record for every CDR3 protein. Among 750,000 to 950,000 distinct CDR3 sequences listed, about 26% were seen once. Another study also made use of these data, one on T cells of mothers and their children.

Material for sequencing was blood. These receptors were taken from a boy aged 5-17 years in good health.

J is TRBJ2-5 and V is TRBV10-3; no reliable D call. V was cut by 0 bases and J by 1 base, with 12 bases left in between. This CDR3 has 16 amino acids. In germline, CDR1 is ENHRY, CDR2 SYGVKD. The CDR3 reads CAISESSGGIQETQYF. The DNA of the CDR3 is TGTGCCATCAGTGAGTCGAGTGGCGGCATCCAAGAGACCCAGTACTTC.

A few counts support this clonotype. Sequence at one end of the junction differs from germline and may be a read error. The rearrangement links TRBV12-3 or TRBV12-4 to TRBJ2-5, with TRBD2 matching 11 bases. The CDR3 spans 15 residues. CDR3 in amino acids: CASSLHPATSGGEFF. The CDR3, as DNA: TGTGCCAGCAGTCTACACCCGGCTACTAGCGGGGGCGAGTTCTTC.

As for this clonotype: Possible read error: a much larger clone is one base away. The V and J genes are TRBV7-3 and TRBJ1-1; 9 positions agree with TRBD1. The V gene end was trimmed by 8 bases and the J gene end by 1 base; junction bases not matched to a gene: 2. From germline, CDR1 is SGHTA and CDR2 FQGTGA. The CDR3 is made up of 13 amino acids. The CDR3 sequence is CASGGQGNTEAFF. Here the CDR3 DNA reads TGTGCCAGCGGGGGACAGGGGAACACTGAAGCTTTCTTT.

The V and J genes are TRBV27 and TRBJ2-4, with D possibly called TRBD1 or TRBD2 (5 bases each). V shed 10 bases and J shed 3 bases, with 13 bases lying between them. CDR3 length: 13 amino acids. Germline V CDR1 and CDR2: MNHEY, SMNVEV (reference sequence). CDR3 in DNA: TGTGCCACCGGAGTGGGGGACAAAAACATTCAGTACTTC. Protein product: CATGVGDKNIQYF.

The chain combines TRBV7-9 with TRBJ2-7, with 7 bases identical to TRBD1. CDR3 size: 12 residues. Trimming cost V 5 bases and J 8 bases; bases outside gene matches: 6. CDR1 and CDR2 from the germline V gene are SEHNR and FQNEAQ (reference sequence). CDR3 sequence reads: CASSTDRAKQYF. The DNA for the CDR3 is TGTGCCAGCAGCACTGACAGGGCAAAGCAGTACTTC.

The V and J genes are TRBV29-1 and TRBJ2-1, with unresolved D. This CDR3 has 13 residues. V was shortened by 8 bases and J by 3 bases, with 14 bases between the two germline ends. Germline V CDR1 and CDR2: SQVTM, ANQGSEA. The CDR3 loop is CSFTPGRYNEQFF. CDR3 nucleotide sequence: TGCAGCTTCACCCCTGGACGCTACAATGAGCAGTTCTTC.

This clonotype was counted once. This rearrangement joins TRBV24-1 to TRBJ2-3; D may be TRBD1 or TRBD2 (5 bases each). In germline, CDR1 is KGHDR, CDR2 SFDVKD. The length of the CDR3 is 17 residues. The V end was cut by 4 bases, the J end by 1 base, with 17 bases between. DNA of the CDR3: TGTGCCACCAGTGACCCTCGGGGCCTACTTGGCACAGATACGCAGTATTTT. It translates to CATSDPRGLLGTDTQYF.

This clonotype was seen a handful of times. J is TRBJ2-5 and V is TRBV5-1, with a tentative D call TRBD1 (6 bases). CDR1 is SGHRS and CDR2 is YFSETQ in the germline V gene. Trimming took off 4 bases at V and 5 bases at J, with 21 bases between the two ends. The CDR3 consists of 16 residues. CDR3 nucleotide sequence: TGCGCCAGCAGCCCCGCGGTAGGGGGAGTAGAGGAGACCCAGTACTTC. The encoded protein is CASSPAVGGVEETQYF.

The chain recombines TRBV24-1 with TRBJ2-5; 9 nucleotides line up with TRBD1. CDR1 and CDR2 from the germline V gene are KGHDR and SFDVKD. After removal of 5 bases from V and 1 base from J, the junction contained 4 bases not matched to a gene. The CDR3 is 15 amino acids. The CDR3 protein is CATSGVTGGQETQYF. CDR3 DNA sequence: TGTGCCACCAGTGGAGTGACAGGGGGCCAAGAGACCCAGTACTTC.

The sample holds a few counts of this clonotype. The chain couples TRBV4-1 to TRBJ1-5, with 9 bases aligning to TRBD1. V was pared by 3 bases and J by 5 bases, with 5 bases of the junction left unmatched. CDR3 size: 15 residues. The V gene's germline CDR1 is MGHRA and CDR2 YSYEKL. CDR3 sequence (DNA): TGCGCCAGCAGCCACCTGGGACAGGGCCATCAGCCCCAGCATTTT. Amino acids: CASSHLGQGHQPQHF.